This entry lists 11 T cell receptor beta chains sequenced from one sample in a study of T cell repertoires in cytomegalovirus infection. Using its own MiXCR run on the reads, TCRdb lists one record per CDR3 protein. The sample records approximately 1,000,000 distinct CDR3 sequences, 30% to 40% being singletons. The antigens of these receptors remain unknown. The input for sequencing was cultured CD8+ T cells from PBMCs, taken from culture after CMV antigen stimulation. Receptors originate from a human donor in good health (CMV status not recorded). Some clones in this sample may be carry-over from other donors' samples.

This clonotype was seen many times. The chain links TRBV12-3 or TRBV12-4 to TRBJ1-3, with unresolved D. The germline V and J ends were trimmed by 5 bases and 0 bases, with 11 bases remaining between them. The CDR3 totals 15 residues. The CDR3 sequence is CASSPDRSSGNTIYF. The DNA of the CDR3 is TGTGCCAGCAGTCCGGATCGCTCCTCTGGAAACACCATATATTTT.

CDR3: CASSLVGNSTF. CDR3 sequence (DNA): TGTGCCAGCAGCTTGGTGGGGAACTCCACCTTC. The chain carries TRBV7-6 and TRBJ1-2; D is uncertain. Trimming removed 3 bases at V and 13 bases at J, with 12 bases between. Per germline, CDR1 SGHVS and CDR2 FNYEAQ. This CDR3 contains 11 residues.

The chain carries TRBV28 and TRBJ1-1; D ambiguous. With 6 bases removed from V and 7 bases from J, the gap between germline ends came to 9 bases. The CDR3 runs 11 residues. The germline CDR1 and CDR2 sequences are MDHEN and SYDVKM. CDR3 sequence reads: CASRRQIEAFF. The CDR3, as DNA: TGTGCCAGCAGACGACAAATTGAAGCTTTCTTT.

V is TRBV10-3 and J is TRBJ1-2; 8 nucleotides agree with TRBD1. Germline V gives CDR1 ENHRY, CDR2 SYGVKD. The CDR3 has 16 residues. V was clipped by 3 bases and J by 3 bases; unmatched bases: 9. The chain's CDR3 is CAISDRWTGKDYGYTF. CDR3 nucleotides: TGTGCCATCAGTGACCGGTGGACAGGGAAAGACTATGGCTACACCTTC.

This sequence joins TRBV7-8 and TRBJ2-7; D is ambiguous. V shed 8 bases and J shed 3 bases, with 11 bases lying between them. The CDR3 runs 12 residues. Germline loops: CDR1 SGHVS, CDR2 FQNEAQ. This chain's CDR3 is CASGQQLYEQYV. As DNA, the CDR3 is TGTGCCAGCGGGCAGCAACTCTACGAGCAGTACGTC.

This clonotype has ten or more counts. CDR3 region: CASSLAKGGQPYNEQFF. For the CDR3, the DNA is TGTGCCAGCAGCTTAGCGAAGGGGGGACAACCCTACAATGAGCAGTTCTTC. This sequence joins TRBV7-9 and TRBJ2-1, with D perhaps matching TRBD1 or TRBD2 (6 bases each). Germline CDR1 and CDR2: SEHNR and FQNEAQ (reference sequence). The CDR3 consists of 17 residues. With 0 bases removed from V and 2 bases from J, the gap between germline ends came to 14 bases.

V is TRBV7-9 and J is TRBJ2-7; D is undetermined. The germline CDR1 and CDR2 sequences are SEHNR and FQNEAQ (reference sequence). This CDR3 contains 15 residues. V was clipped by 4 bases and J by 0 bases, with 13 bases between them. The CDR3 is CASSSPGQSSYEQYF. CDR3 nucleotides: TGTGCCAGCAGCTCCCCAGGCCAGAGCTCCTACGAGCAGTACTTC.

This clonotype has just a few counts. The genes are TRBV4-1 and TRBJ1-2; D possibly corresponds to TRBD1 (5 bases). The CDR3 has 15 amino acids. CDR1 is MGHRA, CDR2 YSYEKL, per germline. Trimming left V 0 bases short and J 0 bases short, with 8 bases between. The CDR3 DNA is TGCGCCAGCAGCCAAGAGCAGGGAGCTAACTATGGCTACACCTTC. Amino acid sequence: CASSQEQGANYGYTF.

J is TRBJ2-1 and V is TRBV11-2, with 9 positions matching TRBD2. In germline, CDR1 is SGHAT, CDR2 FQNNGV. This CDR3 spans 17 amino acids. After removal of 3 bases from V and 2 bases from J, the junction contained 8 bases not matched to a gene. In DNA, the CDR3 is TGTGCCAGCAGCTTTTGGACCTCTAGCGGGGCCTACAATGAGCAGTTCTTC. It yields the protein CASSFWTSSGAYNEQFF.

There are a few counts of this clonotype. The rearrangement uses TRBV6-5 and TRBJ2-1; 7 positions agree with TRBD2. This CDR3 comprises 17 residues. V gave up 0 bases and J gave up 2 bases; unmatched junction bases: 7. Germline CDR1 and CDR2: MNHEY and SVGAGI. The DNA of the CDR3 is TGTGCCAGCAGTTACTCGAGTACGGGGGGTCCCTACAATGAGCAGTTCTTC. Encoded protein: CASSYSSTGGPYNEQFF.

This clonotype was counted a few times. The chain employs TRBV4-3 and TRBJ2-2; 7 bases fit TRBD1. Germline CDR1 is LGHNA and CDR2 is YSLEER. The V gene end was trimmed by 4 bases and the J gene end by 7 bases; junction bases not matched to a gene: 3. The CDR3 sequence is 13 residues long. As DNA, the CDR3 is TGCGCCAGCAGCCTCACAGGGGTCGGGGAGCTGTTTTTT. Protein sequence: CASSLTGVGELFF.